This TCR beta chain appears in the sequencing data of a study of human T cells and chemical hapten exposure. Turning to the study itself: Per-sample TCR yield variation was attributed mainly to small pooled library volume differences.

A few counts support this clonotype. The antigen remains unidentified. Someone pulled total RNA out of unfractionated whole blood. Germline CDR1 PRHDT, CDR2 FYEKMQ (reference sequence). The CDR3 consists of 12 residues. The V end was cut by 5 bases, the J end by 1 base, with 5 bases between. For the library, individual cDNA molecules each received unique molecular identifiers. How the authors handled the data: Sample-level TCR yields exhibited a median of about 96,000, with a range of about 23,224 to 700,000. TCRdb re-called the reads with MiXCR, one entry per CDR3 protein. Here the V and J calls rest on TCRdb's processing, not on the authors' analysis. Of around 120,000 distinct CDR3 sequences in the sample, roughly 8.5% were seen once. Study outcomes and limitations: Those TCRs sitting above 1 in 1000 frequency stayed the same with DPC sensitization.

This TCR derives from a human donor in good health. Some clones in this sample may be carry-over from other donors' samples. The chain joins TRBV13 to TRBJ1-2; D is undetermined. The specimen was whole blood. CDR3 loop: CASSGNNYGYTF. CDR3 DNA sequence: TGTGCCAGCAGCGGCAATAACTATGGCTACACCTTC. The complete variable domain, with remaining parts taken from reference TRBV13 and TRBJ1-2, reads AAGVIQSPRHLIKEKRETATLKCYPIPRHDTVYWYQQGPGQDPQFLISFYEKMQSDKGSIPDRFSAQQFSDYHSELNMSSLELGDSALYFCASSGNNYGYTFGSGTRLTVV.